This TCR beta chain was captured by sequencing in a study of sequential checkpoint blockade in melanoma. Study-level information: Randomization was 1:1 between first-line nivolumab→ipilimumab and ipilimumab→nivolumab. TCRbeta immunosequencing was performed on DNA from roughly 91 pretreatment melanoma tumor samples.

This clone is labeled as medium-sized (0.01 to 0.1%). Its antigen is undetermined. Only in-frame clones appear in the TCRdb table, and some are missing; sequencing was by immunoSEQ multiplex PCR. The sample has a few thousand clones, over 15% seen once; the top ten hold roughly 18%. Study-wide results and caveats: Pretreatment TIL clonality tracked with response in the nivolumab-first arm.

Regarding treatment: randomized to nivolumab then ipilimumab (arm A) or the reverse (arm B). DNA-damaging chemotherapy had not been given to any patient beforehand. The junction had 11 bases not matched to a gene; V was cut back by 5 bases and J by 6 bases. The CDR3 is 15 amino acids. Germline assignment: CDR1 MNHGY and CDR2 SAAAGT. V usage is TRBV6-8 and J usage is TRBJ1-1; 8 bases are shared with TRBD1. The sequence came from a human donor with melanoma. Sequenced material: tumor tissue (inferred from file names), taken from a patient given nivolumab and ipilimumab in sequence. Here the CDR3 reads CASSTSGGAGSEAFF. In nucleotides, the CDR3 is TGTGCCAGCAGTACCTCAGGGGGCGCCGGATCTGAAGCTTTCTTT.